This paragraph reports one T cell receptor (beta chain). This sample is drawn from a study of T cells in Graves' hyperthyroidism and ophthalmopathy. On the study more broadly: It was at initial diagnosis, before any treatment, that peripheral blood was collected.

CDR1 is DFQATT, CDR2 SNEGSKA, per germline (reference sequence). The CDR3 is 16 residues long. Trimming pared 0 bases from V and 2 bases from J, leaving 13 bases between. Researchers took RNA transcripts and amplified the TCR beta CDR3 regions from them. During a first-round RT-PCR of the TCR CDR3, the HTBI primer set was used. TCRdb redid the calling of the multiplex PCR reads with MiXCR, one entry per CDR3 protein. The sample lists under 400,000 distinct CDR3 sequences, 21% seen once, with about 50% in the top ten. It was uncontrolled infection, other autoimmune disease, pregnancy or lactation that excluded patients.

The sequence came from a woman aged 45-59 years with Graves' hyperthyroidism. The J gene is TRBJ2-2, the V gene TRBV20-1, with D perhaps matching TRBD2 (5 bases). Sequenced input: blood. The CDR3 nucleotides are TGCAGTGCTAGAGACGGAAGGGAGCCCAACACCGGGGAGCTGTTTTTT. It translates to CSARDGREPNTGELFF.